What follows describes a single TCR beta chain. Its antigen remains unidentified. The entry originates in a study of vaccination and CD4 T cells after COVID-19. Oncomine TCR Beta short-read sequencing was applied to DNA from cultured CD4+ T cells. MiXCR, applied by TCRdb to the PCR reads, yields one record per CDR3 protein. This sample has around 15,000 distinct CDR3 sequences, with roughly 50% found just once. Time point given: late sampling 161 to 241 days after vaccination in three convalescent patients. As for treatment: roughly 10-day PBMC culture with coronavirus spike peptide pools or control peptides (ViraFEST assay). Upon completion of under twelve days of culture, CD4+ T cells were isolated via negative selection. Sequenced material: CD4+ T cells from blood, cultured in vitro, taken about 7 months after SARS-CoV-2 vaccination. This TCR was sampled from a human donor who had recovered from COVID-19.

For the CDR3, the DNA is TGTGCCAGCAGTTTTCCCGGGACAGCCTCATACGAGCAGTACTTC. This encodes CASSFPGTASYEQYF. The rearrangement uses TRBV28 and TRBJ2-7; TRBD1 aligns across 7 bases. The J segment lost 4 bases and the V segment lost 3 bases, leaving 9 bases of the junction unmatched. The germline V gene encodes CDR1 MDHEN and CDR2 SYDVKM. The CDR3 is made up of 15 amino acids. Based on the CDR3 plus reference TRBV28 and TRBJ2-7, the full variable domain is DVKVTQSSRYLVKRTGEKVFLECVQDMDHENMFWYRQDPGLGLRLIYFSYDVKMKEKGDIPEGYSVSREKKERFSLILESASTNQTSMYLCASSFPGTASYEQYFGPGTRLTVT.